Below, 22 T cell receptor beta chains from the same sample are listed, as sequenced in a study of blood T cell repertoires in COVID-19. Libraries were prepared by immunoSEQ multiplex PCR; TCRdb keeps only in-frame clonotypes and omits some of them. The table records about 440,000 clones, 90% of them present only once. Sequencing used PBMCs or T cells enriched from blood (not recorded which). The origin of the receptors is a man aged 18 to 29 who had recovered from COVID-19.

The gene calls are TRBV27 and TRBJ2-5; 7 bases agree with TRBD2. CDR3 length equals 17 residues. The V segment lost 5 bases and the J segment 5 bases; nucleotides outside the gene matches: 17. Germline-derived CDR1 and CDR2 are MNHEY and SMNVEV (reference sequence). CDR3 sequence reads: CASSATPHLGGGETQYF. CDR3 DNA: TGTGCCAGCAGTGCGACCCCCCACTTAGGCGGGGGTGAGACCCAGTACTTC.

This chain links TRBV29-1 with TRBJ2-5; D gene ambiguous. Germline V gene data show CDR1 as SQVTM and CDR2 as ANQGSEA. The V end was cut by 3 bases, the J end by 5 bases, with 10 bases between. The CDR3 has 12 amino acids. The CDR3 loop is CSVDISHETQYF. In DNA form, the CDR3 reads TGCAGCGTTGATATTAGCCACGAGACCCAGTACTTC.

This rearrangement joins TRBV2 to TRBJ2-1; 12 positions agree with TRBD2. V was clipped by 6 bases and J by 8 bases; unmatched bases: 8. Germline lookup yields CDR1 SNHLY and CDR2 FYNNEI. This CDR3 comprises 15 residues. CDR3 protein: CASRRASGRGDEQFF. CDR3 nucleotide sequence: TGTGCCAGCAGAAGGGCTAGCGGGAGGGGGGATGAGCAGTTCTTC. The whole variable domain, filled in from reference TRBV2 and TRBJ2-1, reads EPEVTQTPSHQVTQMGQEVILRCVPISNHLYFYWYRQILGQKVEFLVSFYNNEISEKSEIFDDQFSVERPDGSNFTLKIRSTKLEDSAMYFCASRRASGRGDEQFFGPGTRLTVL.

The chain couples TRBV2 to TRBJ1-4; D might be TRBD1 (6 bases). This CDR3 is built from 15 residues. Looked up from germline, CDR1 is SNHLY and CDR2 is FYNNEI. The ends were cut back, 5 bases at V and 6 bases at J, with 16 bases in the middle. For the CDR3, the DNA is TGTGCCAGCAGTATTCGACAGGACTTATATGAAAAACTGTTTTTT. It specifies CASSIRQDLYEKLFF. The full variable domain, completed using reference TRBV2 and TRBJ1-4, is EPEVTQTPSHQVTQMGQEVILRCVPISNHLYFYWYRQILGQKVEFLVSFYNNEISEKSEIFDDQFSVERPDGSNFTLKIRSTKLEDSAMYFCASSIRQDLYEKLFFGSGTQLSVL.

The chain is built from TRBV24-1 and TRBJ1-3, with D tentatively TRBD1 (6 bases). This CDR3 region has 14 residues. Deletions cut 5 bases from V and 2 bases from J, with 9 bases between. Germline V gives CDR1 KGHDR, CDR2 SFDVKD. CDR3 coding DNA: TGTGCCACCAGTGCCCCAGGGGCTGGAAACACCATATATTTT. It is translated as CATSAPGAGNTIYF.

The chain joins TRBV7-9 to TRBJ1-5; no clear D gene. Germline assignment: CDR1 SEHNR and CDR2 FQNEAQ (reference sequence). This CDR3 contains 15 residues. The ends were cut back, 1 base at V and 3 bases at J, with 10 bases in the middle. This CDR3 is CASSLGEGINQPQHF. CDR3 in DNA: TGTGCCAGCAGCTTAGGGGAGGGTATCAATCAGCCCCAGCATTTT.

CDR3 in amino acids: CASTTRTGSSGNTIYF. The DNA of the CDR3 is TGTGCCAGTACCACCAGGACGGGAAGCTCTGGAAACACCATATATTTT. This rearrangement joins TRBV19 to TRBJ1-3; D is unresolved. Germline CDR1 and CDR2: LNHDA and SQIVND (reference sequence). V lost 7 bases and J 0 bases, leaving 16 bases between the germline ends. CDR3 size: 16 residues.

This sequence joins TRBV9 and TRBJ2-3, with TRBD2 identical over 8 bases. The CDR3 length is 14 residues. The V segment lost 4 bases and the J segment 5 bases; nucleotides outside the gene matches: 6. CDR1 is SGDLS and CDR2 is YYNGEE in the germline V gene. CDR3 coding DNA: TGTGCCAGCAGCCCCCGGGGGGGCGTAGATACGCAGTATTTT. It codes for CASSPRGGVDTQYF.

This rearrangement joins TRBV7-9 to TRBJ2-1, with 7 positions matching TRBD2. V trimming: 5 bases; J trimming: 0 bases; junction bases outside the gene matches: 13. The V gene's germline CDR1 is SEHNR and CDR2 FQNEAQ (reference sequence). The CDR3 covers 18 residues. CDR3 sequence: CASSQKALGLSSYNEQFF. CDR3 nucleotide sequence: TGTGCCAGCAGCCAAAAGGCGTTGGGACTAAGCTCCTACAATGAGCAGTTCTTC.

The V and J genes are TRBV24-1 and TRBJ2-1; 8 positions match TRBD1. The J segment lost 4 bases and the V segment lost 2 bases, leaving 9 bases of the junction unmatched. Germline loops: CDR1 KGHDR, CDR2 SFDVKD. CDR3 size: 17 residues. Here the CDR3 reads CATSDSRPGTGYNEQFF. For the CDR3, the DNA is TGTGCCACCAGTGATTCCAGACCCGGGACAGGATACAATGAGCAGTTCTTC.

The V call is TRBV19, the J call TRBJ1-5; D is possibly TRBD1 (6 bases). Germline CDR1 is LNHDA and CDR2 is SQIVND (reference sequence). The V end was cut by 3 bases, the J end by 7 bases, with 19 bases between. The CDR3 is made up of 16 amino acids. The CDR3 loop reads CASSMRLQTGHQPQHF. As DNA, the CDR3 is TGTGCCAGTAGTATGAGACTCCAAACAGGGCACCAGCCCCAGCATTTT.

The chain couples TRBV9 to TRBJ1-6; 8 nucleotides align to TRBD1. From germline, CDR1 is SGDLS and CDR2 YYNGEE. The CDR3 runs to 20 residues. The V segment lost 1 base and the J segment 3 bases; nucleotides outside the gene matches: 15. This chain's CDR3 is CASSVSAGQGHRYYNSPLHF. The CDR3 coding sequence is TGTGCCAGCAGCGTATCAGCAGGACAGGGCCATCGCTACTATAATTCACCCCTCCACTTT.

The chain has TRBV29-1 and TRBJ1-2; TRBD1 matches 9 bases. With V trimmed by 7 bases and J by 6 bases, 9 bases remained unmatched. The germline V gene encodes CDR1 SQVTM and CDR2 ANQGSEA. The CDR3 is 13 amino acids. The CDR3 loop reads CSATGQGLNGYTF. CDR3 coding DNA: TGCAGCGCGACGGGACAGGGTCTGAATGGCTACACCTTC.

This sequence joins TRBV11-1 and TRBJ1-1; 11 bases map to TRBD1. CDR1 and CDR2 (germline): SGHAT, FQDESV (reference sequence). The CDR3 runs to 15 residues. V gave up 5 bases and J gave up 4 bases; unmatched junction bases: 6. In nucleotides, the CDR3 is TGTGCCAGCAGCACCATCGGGACAGGGGGCACTGAAGCTTTCTTT. Its translation is CASSTIGTGGTEAFF.

This clone was counted only a few times. This rearrangement joins TRBV11-2 to TRBJ2-1; 13 positions agree with TRBD2. V gave up 5 bases and J gave up 8 bases; unmatched junction bases: 9. In germline, CDR1 is SGHAT, CDR2 FQNNGV. The CDR3 runs to 16 residues. The chain's CDR3 is CASSASGTSGKDEQFF. CDR3 nucleotides: TGTGCCAGCAGCGCCTCCGGGACTAGCGGGAAGGATGAGCAGTTCTTC.

V gene TRBV13 combines with J gene TRBJ1-2; a possible D gene is TRBD1 (6 bases). The CDR3 runs 22 residues. Germline V gene data show CDR1 as PRHDT and CDR2 as FYEKMQ (reference sequence). The V gene lost 2 bases and the J gene lost 3 bases, with 34 bases spanning the gap. The CDR3 nucleotides are TGTGCCAGCAGCTTACTAGCCCCCGCCGTCAGACAGGCACCCTGGACGGACTATGGCTACACCTTC. It codes for CASSLLAPAVRQAPWTDYGYTF.

This clone has only one observation. The chain uses TRBV3-1 (or the pseudogene TRBV3-2) and TRBJ1-6; 7 bases are shared with TRBD1. The CDR3 is made up of 15 amino acids. Germline V gives CDR1 LGHDT, CDR2 YNNKEL (reference sequence). The trim removed 7 bases at V and 0 bases at J, leaving 3 bases unmatched. The CDR3 loop reads CASTGQSSYNSPLHF. DNA for the CDR3: TGTGCCAGCACGGGACAGAGCTCCTATAATTCACCCCTCCACTTT.

The rearrangement links TRBV6-5 to TRBJ2-1; TRBD1 matches 11 bases. J lost 7 bases, V lost 4 bases, and 9 bases had no gene match. Per the germline V gene, CDR1 is MNHEY and CDR2 is SVGAGI. The CDR3 is 16 residues long. The CDR3 region is CASSSHGQGARNEQFF. The CDR3 bases are TGTGCCAGCAGTTCTCATGGACAGGGGGCTAGGAATGAGCAGTTCTTC.

This chain connects TRBV7-6 to TRBJ1-1, with D unresolved. Per the germline V gene, CDR1 is SGHVS and CDR2 is FNYEAQ. Trimming left V 5 bases short and J 5 bases short, with 15 bases between. This CDR3 comprises 14 residues. The CDR3 DNA reads as TGTGCCAGCAGCCCACGGAGCCCGGGTACTGAAGCTTTCTTT. This gives the protein CASSPRSPGTEAFF.

This chain joins TRBV5-1 and TRBJ2-5; D perhaps matches TRBD2 (5 bases). CDR3 length: 14 residues. Trimming cost V 5 bases and J 5 bases, with 16 bases left between them. In germline, CDR1 is SGHRS, CDR2 YFSETQ. The CDR3 bases are TGCGCCAGCAGTGAAGGAGGCAGAAAGGAGACCCAGTACTTC. Encoded protein: CASSEGGRKETQYF.

The chain has TRBV12-3 or TRBV12-4 and TRBJ1-1; D ambiguous. Trimming left V 11 bases short and J 4 bases short, with 17 bases between. The CDR3 runs 13 residues. For the CDR3, the DNA is TGTGCCGACACCATCGGGGAGGGCACTGAAGCTTTCTTT. Translation gives CADTIGEGTEAFF.

The V call is TRBV4-1, the J call TRBJ1-6; a weak D match, TRBD1 (6 bases). V gave up 1 base and J gave up 7 bases, with 14 bases separating them. CDR3 size: 16 residues. Germline CDR1 reads MGHRA; CDR2 reads YSYEKL. The CDR3 protein is CASSQVPGGPNSPLHF. The CDR3 coding sequence is TGCGCCAGCAGCCAAGTCCCGGGGGGCCCCAATTCACCCCTCCACTTT.